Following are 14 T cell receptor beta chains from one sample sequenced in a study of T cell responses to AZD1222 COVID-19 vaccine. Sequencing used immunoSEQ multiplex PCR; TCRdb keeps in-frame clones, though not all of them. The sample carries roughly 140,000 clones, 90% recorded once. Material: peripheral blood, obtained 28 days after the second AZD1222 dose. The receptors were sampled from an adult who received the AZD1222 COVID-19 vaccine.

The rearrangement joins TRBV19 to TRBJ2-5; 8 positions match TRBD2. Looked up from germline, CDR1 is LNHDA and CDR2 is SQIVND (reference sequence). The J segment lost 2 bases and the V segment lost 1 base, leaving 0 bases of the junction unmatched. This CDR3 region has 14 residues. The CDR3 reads CASSIAGGQETQYF. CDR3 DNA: TGTGCCAGTAGTATAGCGGGAGGGCAAGAGACCCAGTACTTC.

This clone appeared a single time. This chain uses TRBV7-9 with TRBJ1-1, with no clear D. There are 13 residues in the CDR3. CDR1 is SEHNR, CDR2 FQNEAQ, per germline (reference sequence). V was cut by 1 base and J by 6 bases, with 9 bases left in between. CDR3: CASSLVRTPEAFF. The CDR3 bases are TGTGCCAGCAGCTTAGTCCGGACTCCTGAAGCTTTCTTT.

CDR3 in amino acids: CASSPTHQGAHPTF. In nucleotides, the CDR3 is TGTGCCAGCAGTCCCACTCACCAGGGGGCCCACCCTACCTTC. V and J are TRBV6-5 and TRBJ1-2, with 8 bases that match TRBD1. Germline assignment: CDR1 MNHEY and CDR2 SVGAGI. V lost 5 bases and J lost 14; bases outside the gene matches: 16. The CDR3 has 14 amino acids.

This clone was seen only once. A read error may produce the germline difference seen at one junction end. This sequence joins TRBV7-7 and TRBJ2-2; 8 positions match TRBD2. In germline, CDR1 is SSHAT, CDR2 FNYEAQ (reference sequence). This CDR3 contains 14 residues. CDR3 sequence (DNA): TGTGCTAGCAGGCTAGCGGGGAACACCGGGGAGCTGTTTTTT. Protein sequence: CASRLAGNTGELFF.

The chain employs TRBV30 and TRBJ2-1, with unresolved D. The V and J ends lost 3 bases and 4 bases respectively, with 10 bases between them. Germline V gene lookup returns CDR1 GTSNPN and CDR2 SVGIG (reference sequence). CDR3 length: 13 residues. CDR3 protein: CAWSTRTYNEQFF. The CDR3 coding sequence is TGTGCCTGGAGCACAAGAACTTACAATGAGCAGTTCTTC.

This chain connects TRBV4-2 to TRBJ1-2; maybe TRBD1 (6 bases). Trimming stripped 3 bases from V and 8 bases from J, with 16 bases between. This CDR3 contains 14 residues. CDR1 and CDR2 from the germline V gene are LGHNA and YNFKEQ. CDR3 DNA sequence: TGTGCCAGCAGCCATTCGCAGGGGACTAGGGGCTACACCTTC. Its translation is CASSHSQGTRGYTF.

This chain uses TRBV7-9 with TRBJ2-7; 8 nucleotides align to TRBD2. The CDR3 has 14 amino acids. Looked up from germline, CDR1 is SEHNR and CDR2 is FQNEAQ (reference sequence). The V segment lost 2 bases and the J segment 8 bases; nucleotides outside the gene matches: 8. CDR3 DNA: TGTGCCAGCAGCTTACTACTAGCGGTGGATCAGCAGTACTTC. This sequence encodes CASSLLLAVDQQYF.

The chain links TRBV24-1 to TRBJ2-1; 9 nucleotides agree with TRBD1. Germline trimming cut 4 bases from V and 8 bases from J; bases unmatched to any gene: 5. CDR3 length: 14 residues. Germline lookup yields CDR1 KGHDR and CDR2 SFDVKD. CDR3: CATSEFRDRDEQFF. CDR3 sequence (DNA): TGTGCCACCAGTGAGTTCCGGGACAGGGATGAGCAGTTCTTC.

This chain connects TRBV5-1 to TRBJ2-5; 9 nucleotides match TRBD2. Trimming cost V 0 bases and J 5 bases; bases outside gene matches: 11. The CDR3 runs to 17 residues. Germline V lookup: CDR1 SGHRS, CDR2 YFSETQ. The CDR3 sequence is CASSLGGTSLRLETQYF. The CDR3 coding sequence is TGCGCCAGCAGCTTGGGGGGGACTAGCCTAAGGTTGGAGACCCAGTACTTC.

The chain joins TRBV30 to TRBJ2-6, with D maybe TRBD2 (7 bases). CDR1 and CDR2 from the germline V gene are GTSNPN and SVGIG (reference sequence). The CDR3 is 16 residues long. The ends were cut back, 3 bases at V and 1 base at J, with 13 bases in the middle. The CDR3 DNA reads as TGTGCCTGGAGCCTAGGGGGGGTGTCTGGGGCCAACGTCCTGACTTTC. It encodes CAWSLGGVSGANVLTF.

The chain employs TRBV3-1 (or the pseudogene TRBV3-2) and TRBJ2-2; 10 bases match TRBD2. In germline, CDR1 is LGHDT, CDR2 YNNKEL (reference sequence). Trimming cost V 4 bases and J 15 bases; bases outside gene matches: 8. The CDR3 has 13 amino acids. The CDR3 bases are TGTGCCAGCAGCCGAACCCTAGCGGGGGTGATGTTTTTT. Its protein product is CASSRTLAGVMFF.

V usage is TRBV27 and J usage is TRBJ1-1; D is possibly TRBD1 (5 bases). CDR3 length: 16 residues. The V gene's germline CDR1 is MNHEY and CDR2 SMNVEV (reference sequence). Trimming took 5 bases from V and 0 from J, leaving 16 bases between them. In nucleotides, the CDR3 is TGTGCCAGCAGTACGCAGGGTTTTCTCATGAACACTGAAGCTTTCTTT. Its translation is CASSTQGFLMNTEAFF.

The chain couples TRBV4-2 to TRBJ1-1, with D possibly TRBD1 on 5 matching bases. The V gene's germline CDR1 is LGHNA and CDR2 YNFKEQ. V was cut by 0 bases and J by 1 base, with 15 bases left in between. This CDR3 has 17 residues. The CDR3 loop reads CASSQDQWGEKNTEAFF. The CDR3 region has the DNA TGTGCCAGCAGCCAAGATCAGTGGGGCGAAAAGAACACTGAAGCTTTCTTT.

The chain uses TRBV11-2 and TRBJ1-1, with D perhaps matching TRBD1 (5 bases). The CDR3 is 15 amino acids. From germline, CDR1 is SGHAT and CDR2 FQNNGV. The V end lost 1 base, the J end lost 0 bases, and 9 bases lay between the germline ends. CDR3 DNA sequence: TGTGCCAGCAGCTTAGGGGAGGGGATGAACACTGAAGCTTTCTTT. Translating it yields CASSLGEGMNTEAFF. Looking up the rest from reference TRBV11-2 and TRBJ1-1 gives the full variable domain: EAGVAQSPRYKIIEKRQSVAFWCNPISGHATLYWYQQILGQGPKLLIQFQNNGVVDDSQLPKDRFSAERLKGVDSTLKIQPAKLEDSAVYLCASSLGEGMNTEAFFGQGTRLTVV.